This TCR beta chain was obtained from a study of ipilimumab plus nivolumab after autologous stem cell transplantation. Study-wide context: Patients received a median of about 5 ipilimumab and 8 nivolumab doses.

Broader study findings: Authors suggest TCR repertoire, Treg phenotype and gut microbiota support further study.

Assay: immunoSEQ multiplex PCR; the TCRdb copy retains only in-frame clones and omits some. This sample yields approximately 10,000 clones, of which almost 70% are seen a single time; approximately 30% belongs to the top ten. Germline-derived CDR1 and CDR2 are WNHNN and SYGVQD (reference sequence). Trimming at V came to 3 bases and at J to 5 bases, leaving 4 bases not matched to a gene. This CDR3 has 14 amino acids. Ipilimumab, 1 mg/kg, started 14 to 28 days after autologous transplant. Dosing: nivolumab 3 mg/kg IV, weeks 1, 4, 7, 10, then every two weeks to week 26. This clone has more than one count but fewer than ten. Its cognate antigen is unknown.

This TCR derives from a male donor with diffuse large B-cell lymphoma. The material sequenced was PBMCs, taken in a trial of ipilimumab plus nivolumab as post-transplant consolidation. The genes are TRBV10-1 and TRBJ2-7, with TRBD1 matching over 10 bases. The CDR3 spells CASSDRDRGHEQYF. CDR3 bases: TGCGCCAGCAGTGATCGGGACAGGGGCCACGAGCAGTACTTC.